Presented here are 15 T cell receptor beta chains from one specimen sequenced in a study. From the 5' RACE reads, TCRdb called clonotypes with MiXCR, one entry per CDR3 protein. The data hold about 54,000 distinct CDR3 sequences, with roughly a sixth observed a single time. The sequenced material came from naive CD4+ T cells sorted from blood. Subset reported: naive CD4+ T cells, CD4+CD45RA+CD25-. The receptors were sampled from a female donor with breast cancer.

The gene calls are TRBV6-2 or TRBV6-3 and TRBJ2-4; 11 nucleotides match TRBD1. Trimming cost V 6 bases and J 2 bases; bases outside gene matches: 6. Germline values: CDR1 MNHEY, CDR2 SVGEGT. The CDR3 sequence is 16 residues long. CDR3 protein: CASRTGTGGTKNIQYF. In DNA form, the CDR3 reads TGTGCCAGCAGGACCGGGACAGGGGGAACCAAAAACATTCAGTACTTC.

This clonotype was observed at least ten times. The rearrangement uses TRBV6-5 and TRBJ1-5, with TRBD1 identical over 8 bases. The CDR3 covers 13 residues. Germline V gene lookup returns CDR1 MNHEY and CDR2 SVGAGI. The ends lost 6 bases at V and 7 bases at J; junction bases unmatched: 5. CDR3 residues: CASSSRGQQPQHF. The CDR3 bases are TGTGCCAGCAGCTCCAGGGGGCAACAGCCCCAGCATTTT.

This sequence joins TRBV6-6 and TRBJ2-6; TRBD1 aligns across 8 bases. Germline V gene lookup returns CDR1 MNHNY and CDR2 SVGAGI (reference sequence). The length of the CDR3 is 16 residues. V shed 8 bases, J shed 2 bases, and the junction held 8 bases outside the gene matches. The CDR3 spells CASGARGLAGANVLTF. DNA for the CDR3: TGTGCCAGCGGGGCCAGGGGGCTTGCTGGGGCCAACGTCCTGACTTTC.

V usage is TRBV7-9 and J usage is TRBJ2-7; D remains unclear. The CDR3 runs to 15 residues. CDR1 and CDR2 from the germline V gene are SEHNR and FQNEAQ (reference sequence). Trimming shortened V by 3 bases and J by 2 bases, and 14 bases separated the two germline ends. CDR3 sequence reads: CASSFIRFQTYEQYF. Here the CDR3 DNA reads TGTGCCAGCAGCTTTATACGTTTCCAGACCTACGAGCAGTACTTC. The full variable domain, rest sourced from reference TRBV7-9 and TRBJ2-7, is DTGVSQNPRHKITKRGQNVTFRCDPISEHNRLYWYRQTLGQGPEFLTYFQNEAQLEKSRLLSDRFSAERPKGSFSTLEIQRTEQGDSAMYLCASSFIRFQTYEQYFGPGTRLTVT.

Many counts were recorded for this clonotype. The genes are TRBV6-4 and TRBJ1-6, with 8 bases fitting TRBD1. The CDR3 loop spans 13 amino acids. Losses at the gene ends were 8 bases for V and 8 bases for J; bases not matched to a gene: 5. The germline V gene encodes CDR1 MRHNA and CDR2 SNTAGT. In nucleotides, the CDR3 is TGTGCCAGCCGGGGACAGGTTGATTCACCCCTCCACTTT. It encodes CASRGQVDSPLHF.

This clonotype appeared a few times. The chain recombines TRBV7-3 with TRBJ1-2; 9 bases align to TRBD1. Germline CDR1 reads SGHTA; CDR2 reads FQGTGA. The CDR3 sequence is 14 residues long. J lost 7 bases, V lost 4 bases, and 7 bases had no gene match. The DNA of the CDR3 is TGTGCCAGCAGCTCTCCGGGACAGGGTGGTGGCTACACCTTC. Its protein is CASSSPGQGGGYTF. Based on the CDR3 plus reference TRBV7-3 and TRBJ1-2, the full variable domain is GAGVSQTPSNKVTEKGKYVELRCDPISGHTALYWYRQSLGQGPEFLIYFQGTGAADDSGLPNDRFFAVRPEGSVSTLKIQRTERGDSAVYLCASSSPGQGGGYTFGSGTRLTVV.

Of note for this clonotype: Possible read error: a much larger clone is one base away. Since no conserved phenylalanine or tryptophan closes the CDR3, a read error is the likely cause. The V gene is TRBV4-1, the J gene TRBJ2-3; perhaps TRBD2 as D (6 bases). Trimming took 3 bases from V and 9 from J, leaving 16 bases between them. CDR3 length equals 14 residues. Per germline, CDR1 MGHRA and CDR2 YSYEKL. The CDR3: CASSHDETRLTQYS. The CDR3 region has the DNA TGCGCCAGCAGCCATGATGAGACTAGATTGACGCAGTATTCT.

Of note for this clonotype: Mismatch with germline at one junction end may stem from a read error. The chain carries TRBV5-1 and TRBJ1-1; D unresolved. Germline CDR1 and CDR2: SGHRS and YFSETQ. The CDR3 is 14 residues long. The CDR3 DNA reads as TGCGCCAGCAGCCTACCCCCGCCCGAGACTGAAGTTTTCTTT. Translating gives CASSLPPPETEVFF.

This clonotype turned up a few times. The junction does not match germline at one end; this may be a read error. The rearrangement joins TRBV20-1 to TRBJ2-5, with D possibly matching TRBD1 (5 bases). This CDR3 has 16 residues. CDR1 and CDR2 (germline): DFQATT, SNEGSKA (reference sequence). The CDR3 region has the DNA TGCAGTGCTGGAGACCGTAGGGGTGGGGCCCAAGAGACCCAGTACTTC. Protein sequence: CSAGDRRGGAQETQYF.

This clonotype was recorded many times. The V call is TRBV5-1, the J call TRBJ2-3; 9 positions agree with TRBD1. With V trimmed by 5 bases and J by 4 bases, 11 bases remained unmatched. The germline V gene encodes CDR1 SGHRS and CDR2 YFSETQ. This CDR3 is 16 amino acids long. The CDR3 loop reads CASRPPGQGFADTQYF. The CDR3 bases are TGCGCCAGCAGGCCTCCGGGACAGGGCTTTGCAGATACGCAGTATTTT. Full variable domain (missing parts from reference TRBV5-1 and TRBJ2-3): KAGVTQTPRYLIKTRGQQVTLSCSPISGHRSVSWYQQTPGQGLQFLFEYFSETQRNKGNFPGRFSGRQFSNSRSEMNVSTLELGDSALYLCASRPPGQGFADTQYFGPGTRLTVL.

This clonotype was counted many times. The CDR3 DNA sequence: TGTGCCATCAGTGCGCAGGCCTACGAGCAGTACTTC. It encodes CAISAQAYEQYF. V is TRBV10-3 and J is TRBJ2-7; D gene unclear. The germline CDR1 and CDR2 sequences are ENHRY and SYGVKD. The CDR3 spans 12 residues. Trimming shortened V by 4 bases and J by 2 bases, and 6 bases separated the two germline ends.

This clonotype occurred a few times. The chain uses TRBV6-1 and TRBJ2-1, with TRBD1 identical over 9 bases. Trimming at V came to 7 bases and at J to 5 bases, leaving 6 bases not matched to a gene. The germline V gene encodes CDR1 MNHNS and CDR2 SASEGT. The CDR3 is made up of 14 amino acids. DNA of the CDR3: TGTGCCAGCACTACGGGACAGGGAGACAATGAGCAGTTCTTC. Translating gives CASTTGQGDNEQFF.

This clonotype was detected only a few times. This chain joins TRBV15 and TRBJ2-3, with D tentatively TRBD2 (7 bases). Germline CDR1 LNHNV, CDR2 YYDKDF (reference sequence). The CDR3 has 17 amino acids. V lost 2 bases and J lost 6, with 21 bases in between. The CDR3 here is CATSRKQGRAGTDTQYF. The CDR3 DNA follows: TGTGCCACCAGCAGAAAACAGGGACGAGCGGGAACGGATACGCAGTATTTT. The full variable domain, its missing parts supplied by reference TRBV15 and TRBJ2-3, is DAMVIQNPRYQVTQFGKPVTLSCSQTLNHNVMYWYQQKSSQAPKLLFHYYDKDFNNEADTPDNFQSRRPNTSFCFLDIRSPGLGDTAMYLCATSRKQGRAGTDTQYFGPGTRLTVL.

This clonotype came up a few times. V usage is TRBV6-6 and J usage is TRBJ2-1; 7 nucleotides match TRBD2. V was clipped by 6 bases and J by 3 bases; unmatched bases: 8. There are 15 residues in the CDR3. In germline, CDR1 is MNHNY, CDR2 SVGAGI (reference sequence). The CDR3 protein is CASRSSGQNYNEQFF. Written as DNA, the CDR3 is TGTGCCAGCAGGTCTAGCGGTCAGAACTACAATGAGCAGTTCTTC.

This clonotype was recorded a few times. The chain couples TRBV6-6 to TRBJ1-1; D perhaps matches TRBD1 (5 bases). Per the germline V gene, CDR1 is MNHNY and CDR2 is SVGAGI (reference sequence). V was trimmed by 5 bases and J by 1 base, leaving 14 bases between them. The CDR3 runs to 15 residues. CDR3 protein: CASSLSGTRNTEAFF. CDR3 DNA sequence: TGTGCCAGCAGTCTCTCCGGGACCAGGAACACTGAAGCTTTCTTT.